Listed here is a single T cell receptor (beta chain). Its antigen is not known. These data belong to a study of shared clonotypes between healthy human individuals. For the study at large: Donors, aged 18 to 49, were two women and three men.

Study observations and caveats: Large depth notwithstanding, sorted-subset sequencing proved incomplete by rarefaction.

Under the authors' procedure: There were no quality scores in the junction-only immunoSEQ sequences, so filtering differed. Clones were read by immunoSEQ multiplex PCR, and TCRdb kept only the in-frame ones, dropping some. Clonal size and the V and J genes are those of that table, whereas D and trimming came from the DNA. Here the sample spans roughly 760,000 clones, roughly 70% being singletons. This CDR3 contains 12 residues. CDR1 and CDR2 (germline): GTSNPN, SVGIG (reference sequence). The V gene lost 4 bases and the J gene lost 9 bases, with 12 bases spanning the gap. Material: memory CD4+ T cells sorted from blood. Subset specified: CD45RA-negative fraction. The TCR sequence derives from a woman aged 25-40 years in good health. This chain links TRBV30 with TRBJ2-2; D may be TRBD2 (5 bases). CDR3 loop: CAWTSGNRELFF. CDR3 DNA sequence: TGTGCCTGGACATCGGGAAATCGGGAGCTGTTTTTT.